A single sample is the source of the 3 T cell receptor beta chains below, sequenced in a study of vaccination and CD4 T cells after COVID-19. Indicated treatment: roughly 10-day PBMC culture with coronavirus spike peptide pools or control peptides (ViraFEST assay). The Oncomine TCR Beta short-read assay sequenced DNA from cultured CD4+ T cells. MiXCR, applied by TCRdb to the PCR reads, yields one record per CDR3 protein. Here the sample spans about 13,000 distinct CDR3 sequences, roughly 39% being singletons. Antigen specificity for these receptors is unknown. The specimen sequenced was CD4+ T cells from blood, cultured in vitro. All receptors come from a human donor who had recovered from COVID-19.

This clonotype has only a few counts. The chain employs TRBV20-1 and TRBJ2-1, with TRBD2 identical over 7 bases. Looked up from germline, CDR1 is DFQATT and CDR2 is SNEGSKA (reference sequence). The CDR3 covers 14 residues. With V trimmed by 5 bases and J by 2 bases, 6 bases remained unmatched. The CDR3 bases are TGCAGTGCTCAAGACGGGGGGACCTACAATGAGCAGTTCTTC. This sequence encodes CSAQDGGTYNEQFF.

This clonotype came up a few times. The gene calls are TRBV6-5 and TRBJ1-2; unclear D gene. Germline CDR1 and CDR2: MNHEY and SVGAGI. The V end lost 1 base, the J end lost 2 bases, and 11 bases lay between the germline ends. This CDR3 has 15 residues. The CDR3 sequence is CASSYLPGFNYGYTF. The CDR3 nucleotides are TGTGCCAGCAGTTACTTGCCGGGCTTCAACTATGGCTACACCTTC.

Turning to this clonotype: This sequence may be a read error, since a much larger clone differs from it by one base. V gene TRBV6-1 combines with J gene TRBJ2-3, with a possible D match to TRBD2 (6 bases). Germline V gives CDR1 MNHNS, CDR2 SASEGT. V was clipped by 6 bases and J by 4 bases, with 17 bases between them. This CDR3 contains 15 residues. CDR3 region: CASSELARSADTQYF. CDR3 bases: TGTGCCAGCAGCGAGCTAGCGAGGTCGGCAGATACGCAGTATTTT.